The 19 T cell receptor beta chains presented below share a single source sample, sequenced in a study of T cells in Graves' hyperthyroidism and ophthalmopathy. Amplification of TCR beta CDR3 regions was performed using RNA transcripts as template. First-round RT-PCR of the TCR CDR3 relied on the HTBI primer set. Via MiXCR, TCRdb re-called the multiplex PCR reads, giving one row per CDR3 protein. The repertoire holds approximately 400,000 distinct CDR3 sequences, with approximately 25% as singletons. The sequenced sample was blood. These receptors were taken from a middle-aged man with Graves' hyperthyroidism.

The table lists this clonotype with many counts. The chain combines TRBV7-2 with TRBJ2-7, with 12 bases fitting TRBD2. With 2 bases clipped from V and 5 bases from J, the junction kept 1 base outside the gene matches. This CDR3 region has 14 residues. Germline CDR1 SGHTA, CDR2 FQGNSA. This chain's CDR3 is CASSLTSGRNEQYF. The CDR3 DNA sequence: TGTGCCAGCAGCTTAACTAGCGGGAGGAACGAGCAGTACTTC.

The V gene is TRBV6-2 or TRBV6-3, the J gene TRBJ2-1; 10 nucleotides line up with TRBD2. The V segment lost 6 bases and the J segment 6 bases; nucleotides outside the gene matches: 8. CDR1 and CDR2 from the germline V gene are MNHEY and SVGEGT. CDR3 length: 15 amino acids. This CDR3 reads CASSILAGDFNEQFF. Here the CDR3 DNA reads TGTGCCAGCAGCATCCTAGCGGGAGATTTCAATGAGCAGTTCTTC.

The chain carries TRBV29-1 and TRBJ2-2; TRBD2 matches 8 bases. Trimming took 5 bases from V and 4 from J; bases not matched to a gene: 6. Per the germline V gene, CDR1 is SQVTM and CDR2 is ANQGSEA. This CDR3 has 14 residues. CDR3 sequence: CSVSPSGSTGELFF. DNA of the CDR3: TGCAGCGTTTCCCCCAGCGGGAGCACCGGGGAGCTGTTTTTT.

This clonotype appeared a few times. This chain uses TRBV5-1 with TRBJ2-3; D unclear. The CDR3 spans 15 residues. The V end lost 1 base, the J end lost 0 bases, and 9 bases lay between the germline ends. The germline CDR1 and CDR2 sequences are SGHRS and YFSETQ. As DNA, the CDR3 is TGCGCCAGCAGCTTGTCCAGCCCTAGCACAGATACGCAGTATTTT. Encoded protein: CASSLSSPSTDTQYF.

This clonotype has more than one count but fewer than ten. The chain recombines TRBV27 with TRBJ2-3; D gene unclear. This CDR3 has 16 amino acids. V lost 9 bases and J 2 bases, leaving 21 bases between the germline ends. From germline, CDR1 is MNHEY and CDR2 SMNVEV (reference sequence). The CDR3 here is CASAARREASTDTQYF. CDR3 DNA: TGTGCCAGTGCGGCTCGGAGAGAGGCATCCACAGATACGCAGTATTTT.

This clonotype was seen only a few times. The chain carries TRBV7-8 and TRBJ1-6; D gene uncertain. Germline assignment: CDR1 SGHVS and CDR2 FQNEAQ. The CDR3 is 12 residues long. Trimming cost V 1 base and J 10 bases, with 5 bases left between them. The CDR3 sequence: CASSLVGSPLHF. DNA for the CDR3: TGTGCCAGCAGCTTAGTTGGATCACCCCTCCACTTT.

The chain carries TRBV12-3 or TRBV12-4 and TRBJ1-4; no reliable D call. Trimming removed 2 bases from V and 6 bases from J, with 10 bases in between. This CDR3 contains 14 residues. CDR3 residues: CASSLWDIHEKLFF. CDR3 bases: TGTGCCAGCAGTTTATGGGATATACATGAAAAACTGTTTTTT.

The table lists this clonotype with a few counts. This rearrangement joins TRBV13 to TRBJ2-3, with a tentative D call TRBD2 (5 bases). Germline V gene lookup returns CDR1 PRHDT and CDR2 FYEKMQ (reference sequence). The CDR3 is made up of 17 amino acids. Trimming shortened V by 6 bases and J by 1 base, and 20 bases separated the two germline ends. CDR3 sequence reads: CASSPTAELGGTDTQYF. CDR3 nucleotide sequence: TGTGCCAGCAGTCCCACCGCCGAACTAGGAGGCACAGATACGCAGTATTTT.

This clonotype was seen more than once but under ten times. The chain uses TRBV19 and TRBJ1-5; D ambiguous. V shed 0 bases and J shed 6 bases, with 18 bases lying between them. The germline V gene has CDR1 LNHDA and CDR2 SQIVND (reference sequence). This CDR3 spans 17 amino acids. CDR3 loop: CASSIDRRDWRSQPQHF. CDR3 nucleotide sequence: TGTGCCAGTAGTATAGATCGGAGGGATTGGAGATCTCAGCCCCAGCATTTT.

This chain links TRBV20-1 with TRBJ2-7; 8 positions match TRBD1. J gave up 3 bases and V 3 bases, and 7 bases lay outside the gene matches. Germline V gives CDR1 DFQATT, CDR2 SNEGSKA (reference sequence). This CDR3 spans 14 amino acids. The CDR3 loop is CSARALDRDYEQYF. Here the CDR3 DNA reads TGCAGTGCTAGGGCCCTGGACAGGGACTACGAGCAGTACTTC.

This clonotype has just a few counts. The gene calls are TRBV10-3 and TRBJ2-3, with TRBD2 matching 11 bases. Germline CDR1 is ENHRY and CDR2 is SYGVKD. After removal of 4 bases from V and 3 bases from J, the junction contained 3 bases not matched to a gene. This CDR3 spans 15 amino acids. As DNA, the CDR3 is TGTGCCATCAGTGTACCTAGCGGGAGGACAGATACGCAGTATTTT. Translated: CAISVPSGRTDTQYF.

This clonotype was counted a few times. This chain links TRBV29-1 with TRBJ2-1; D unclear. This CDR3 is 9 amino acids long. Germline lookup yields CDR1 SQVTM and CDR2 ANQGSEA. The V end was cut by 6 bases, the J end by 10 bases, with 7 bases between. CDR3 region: CSVLEEQFF. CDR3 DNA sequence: TGCAGCGTCCTGGAGGAGCAGTTCTTC.

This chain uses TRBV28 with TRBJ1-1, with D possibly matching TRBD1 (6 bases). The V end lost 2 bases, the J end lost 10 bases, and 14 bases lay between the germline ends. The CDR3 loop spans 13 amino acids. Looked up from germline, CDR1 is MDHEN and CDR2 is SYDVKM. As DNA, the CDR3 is TGTGCCAGCAGTTTAGGACAGAGTGTGGTAGCTTTCTTT. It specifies CASSLGQSVVAFF.

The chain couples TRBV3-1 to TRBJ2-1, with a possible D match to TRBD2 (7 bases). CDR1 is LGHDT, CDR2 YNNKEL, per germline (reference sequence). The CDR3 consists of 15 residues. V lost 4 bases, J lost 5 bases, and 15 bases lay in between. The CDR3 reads CASSLRGLPNNEQFF. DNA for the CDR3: TGTGCCAGCAGCCTCAGGGGACTACCTAACAATGAGCAGTTCTTC.

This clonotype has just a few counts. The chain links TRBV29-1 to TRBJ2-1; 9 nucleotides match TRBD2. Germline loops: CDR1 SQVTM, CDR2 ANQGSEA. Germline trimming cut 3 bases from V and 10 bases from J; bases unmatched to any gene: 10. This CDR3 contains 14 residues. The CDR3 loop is CSVDGVAGAGEQFF. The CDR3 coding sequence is TGCAGCGTTGATGGAGTAGCGGGAGCAGGGGAGCAGTTCTTC.

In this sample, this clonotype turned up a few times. As DNA, the CDR3 is TGCGCCAGCTCGGGCAGTACGGGCTATGGCTACACCTTC. Its protein product is CASSGSTGYGYTF. The V gene is TRBV4-1, the J gene TRBJ1-2; D gene uncertain. There are 13 residues in the CDR3. Trimming removed 8 bases from V and 4 bases from J, with 14 bases in between. Looked up from germline, CDR1 is MGHRA and CDR2 is YSYEKL.

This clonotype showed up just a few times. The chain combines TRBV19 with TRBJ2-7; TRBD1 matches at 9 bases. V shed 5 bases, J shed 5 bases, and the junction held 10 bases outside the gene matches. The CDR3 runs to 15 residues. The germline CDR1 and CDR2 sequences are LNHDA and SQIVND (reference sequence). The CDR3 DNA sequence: TGTGCCAGTAGTTACTCGGACAGGGGACCCCACGAGCAGTACTTC. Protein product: CASSYSDRGPHEQYF. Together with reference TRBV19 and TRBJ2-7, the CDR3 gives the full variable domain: DGGITQSPKYLFRKEGQNVTLSCEQNLNHDAMYWYRQDPGQGLRLIYYSQIVNDFQKGDIAEGYSVSREKKESFPLTVTSAQKNPTAFYLCASSYSDRGPHEQYFGPGTRLTVT.

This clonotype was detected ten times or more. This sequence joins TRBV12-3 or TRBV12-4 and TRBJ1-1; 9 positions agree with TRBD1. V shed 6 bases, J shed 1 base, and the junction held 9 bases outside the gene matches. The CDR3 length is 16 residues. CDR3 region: CASRGQGTLSNTEAFF. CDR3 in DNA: TGTGCCAGCAGGGGACAGGGCACACTTTCGAACACTGAAGCTTTCTTT.

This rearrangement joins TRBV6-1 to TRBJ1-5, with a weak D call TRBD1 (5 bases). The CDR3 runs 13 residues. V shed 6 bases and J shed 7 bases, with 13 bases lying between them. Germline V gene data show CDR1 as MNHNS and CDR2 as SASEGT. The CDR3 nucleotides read TGTGCCAGCAGGGGGGGTTGGGGACAGCCCCAGCATTTT. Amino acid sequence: CASRGGWGQPQHF.